The 14 T cell receptor beta chains below come from one sample, sequenced in a study of low-dose radiotherapy and immunotherapy resistance in tumors. cDNA synthesis used a TRAV/TRBV-specific primer set for both chains. TCRs were put through 15 to 25 PCR cycles of amplification with Phusion. A constant-region primer and the V-primer adapter served as the primer pair. TCRdb processed the reads anew with MiXCR; each CDR3 protein has one entry. The table shows some 100,000 distinct CDR3 sequences, with roughly 20% occurring only once. Indicated time point: after trial treatment. Treatment reported: LDRT plus nivolumab, ipilimumab, low-dose cyclophosphamide and aspirin (RACIN trial). The sample consisted of PBMCs, taken after low-dose radiotherapy plus immunotherapy. The receptor set was obtained from a male donor with prostate cancer.

This clonotype occurred a few times. A far larger clone is only one base removed, so a read error is likely. The V call is TRBV7-2, the J call TRBJ2-7; 8 nucleotides match TRBD2. CDR3 length: 17 residues. With 2 bases clipped from V and 7 bases from J, the junction kept 16 bases outside the gene matches. Looked up from germline, CDR1 is SGHTA and CDR2 is FQGNSA. In DNA form, the CDR3 reads TGTGCCAGCAGCTTAAGATTGGTCGGGGGGGGGGACAATGAGCAGTACTTC. It yields the protein CASSLRLVGGGDNEQYF. Full variable domain (remainder filled in from reference TRBV7-2 and TRBJ2-7): GAGVSQSPSNKVTEKGKDVELRCDPISGHTALYWYRQSLGQGLEFLIYFQGNSAPDKSGLPSDRFSAERTGGSVSTLTIQRTQQEDSAVYLCASSLRLVGGGDNEQYFGPGTRLTVT.

To note about this clonotype: With only one base between it and a far larger clone, this is likely a read error. V and J are TRBV5-6 and TRBJ2-2; 11 nucleotides agree with TRBD2. This CDR3 has 17 residues. Germline V gives CDR1 SGHDT, CDR2 YYEEEE. Germline trimming cut 6 bases from V and 6 bases from J; bases unmatched to any gene: 13. CDR3 DNA: TGTGCCAGCATCCCCTCGCTAGCGGGGGGATACGCCGGGGAGCTGTTTTTT. This translates into CASIPSLAGGYAGELFF.

At least ten counts were recorded for this clonotype. Written as DNA, the CDR3 is TGTGCCAGCAGCCGAGGACTAGCGGGGGGGGATACCTTAAACATTCAGTACTTC. As protein: CASSRGLAGGDTLNIQYF. The genes are TRBV27 and TRBJ2-4, with 15 bases aligning to TRBD2. CDR1 and CDR2 from the germline V gene are MNHEY and SMNVEV (reference sequence). CDR3 length: 18 residues. The J segment lost 6 bases and the V segment lost 6 bases, leaving 12 bases of the junction unmatched.

Note on this clonotype: A much larger clone sits a single nucleotide away, making a read error possible. The V call is TRBV30, the J call TRBJ1-2; maybe TRBD1 (5 bases). The CDR3 runs to 14 residues. V was shortened by 8 bases and J by 8 bases, with 24 bases between the two germline ends. CDR1 is GTSNPN, CDR2 SVGIG, per germline (reference sequence). CDR3 protein: CAGRLQGPVWGYTF. In nucleotides, the CDR3 is TGTGCCGGGCGGCTCCAGGGCCCGGTGTGGGGCTACACCTTC. The whole variable domain, filled in from reference TRBV30 and TRBJ1-2, reads SQTIHQWPATLVQPVGSPLSLECTVEGTSNPNLYWYRQAAGRGLQLLFYSVGIGQISSEVPQNLSASRPQDRQFILSSKKLLLSDSGFYLCAGRLQGPVWGYTFGSGTRLTVV.

Details on this clonotype: Since a far larger clone is one base different, this is likely a read error. This chain connects TRBV6-2 or TRBV6-3 to TRBJ2-1; either TRBD1 or TRBD2 may supply D (5 bases each). CDR3 length: 14 amino acids. V gave up 6 bases and J gave up 10 bases, with 19 bases separating them. CDR1 is MNHEY and CDR2 is SVGEGT in the germline V gene. CDR3 nucleotides: TGTGCCAGCAGAGACCGGGACGGAGTCTACGAGCAGTTCTTC. It specifies CASRDRDGVYEQFF.

This clonotype was counted at least ten times. The chain combines TRBV4-1 with TRBJ2-3; no clear D gene. The V end was cut by 4 bases, the J end by 6 bases, with 8 bases between. The germline V gene has CDR1 MGHRA and CDR2 YSYEKL. The CDR3 contains 12 residues. The CDR3 DNA follows: TGCGCCAGCAGCCCCTCGCTTGATACGCAGTATTTT. Translated: CASSPSLDTQYF.

This clonotype was counted at least ten times. The chain couples TRBV7-8 to TRBJ2-1; D remains unclear. In germline, CDR1 is SGHVS, CDR2 FQNEAQ. The V end was cut by 5 bases, the J end by 0 bases, with 11 bases between. The CDR3 runs 15 residues. The CDR3 region is CASSAWVSSYNEQFF. In DNA form, the CDR3 reads TGTGCCAGCAGCGCCTGGGTTAGCTCCTACAATGAGCAGTTCTTC.

This clonotype was counted many times. V is TRBV3-1 and J is TRBJ2-7, with 12 bases matching TRBD2. The CDR3 extends over 16 amino acids. V was pared by 0 bases and J by 6 bases, with 6 bases of the junction left unmatched. Per the germline V gene, CDR1 is LGHDT and CDR2 is YNNKEL (reference sequence). The CDR3 coding sequence is TGTGCCAGCAGCCAAGAGCTAGCGGGGGGGCTGGGCGAGCAGTACTTC. Encoded protein: CASSQELAGGLGEQYF.

This clonotype was picked up many times. The chain couples TRBV10-1 to TRBJ2-3; the D is unclear. The CDR3 covers 12 residues. Looked up from germline, CDR1 is WNHNN and CDR2 is SYGVQD (reference sequence). Trimming cost V 10 bases and J 1 base, with 9 bases left between them. CDR3 residues: CATGPRTDTQYF. In DNA, the CDR3 is TGCGCCACCGGCCCCCGCACAGATACGCAGTATTTT.

The table lists this clonotype with many counts. The rearrangement uses TRBV18 and TRBJ2-3, with D unresolved. The CDR3 has 14 residues. V lost 0 bases to trimming and J lost 6 bases, with 10 bases between them. Germline loops: CDR1 KGHSH, CDR2 LQKENI. The CDR3 sequence: CASSPPVGLDTQYF. CDR3 DNA: TGTGCCAGCTCACCACCGGTCGGATTGGATACGCAGTATTTT.

This clonotype was seen a handful of times. This likely traces to a read error, being one base from a far larger clone. The chain employs TRBV6-5 and TRBJ2-7, with 10 bases fitting TRBD2. Germline-derived CDR1 and CDR2 are MNHEY and SVGAGI. The CDR3 consists of 15 residues. Trimming at V came to 2 bases and at J to 0 bases, leaving 1 base not matched to a gene. In DNA form, the CDR3 reads TGTGCCAGCAGTTACCGACTAGCGGGCTCCTACGAGCAGTACTTC. Translating gives CASSYRLAGSYEQYF.

As regards this clonotype: With only one base between it and a far larger clone, this is likely a read error. J is TRBJ2-2 and V is TRBV6-5; possibly TRBD2 for D (6 bases). The CDR3 has 18 amino acids. CDR1 and CDR2 from the germline V gene are MNHEY and SVGAGI. The CDR3 DNA is TGTGCCAGCAGCCCCAGTGGCCTAGCGTTGAGGAACAACGGGGAGCTGTTTTTT. The encoded protein is CASSPSGLALRNNGELFF.

This chain joins TRBV6-8 and TRBJ1-6; TRBD1 agrees at 8 bases. This CDR3 contains 16 residues. The V segment lost 6 bases and the J segment 6 bases; nucleotides outside the gene matches: 10. Germline CDR1 reads MNHGY; CDR2 reads SAAAGT. The CDR3 is CASSPDLGQVNSPLHF. CDR3 in DNA: TGTGCCAGCAGCCCAGATCTGGGACAGGTTAATTCACCCCTCCACTTT.

This clonotype showed up many times. The chain recombines TRBV18 with TRBJ2-1; D gene ambiguous. Trimming removed 0 bases from V and 0 bases from J, with 9 bases in between. The V gene's germline CDR1 is KGHSH and CDR2 LQKENI. CDR3 size: 16 residues. The CDR3 nucleotides read TGTGCCAGCTCACCACCGGAACGGAGCTCCTACAATGAGCAGTTCTTC. This translates into CASSPPERSSYNEQFF.